These 3 T cell receptor beta chains were all obtained from the same sample, sequenced in a study of blood T cell repertoires in COVID-19. The protocol was immunoSEQ multiplex PCR, while the TCRdb copy is restricted to in-frame clones and leaves out a portion. The sample has 200,000 to 300,000 clones, approximately 90% seen once. What was sequenced was PBMCs or T cells enriched from blood (not recorded which). The receptors come from a man in his forties or fifties who had recovered from COVID-19.

V and J are TRBV7-9 and TRBJ1-1, with 9 bases identical to TRBD1. Germline loops: CDR1 SEHNR, CDR2 FQNEAQ (reference sequence). CDR3 size: 17 residues. The junction had 15 bases not matched to a gene; V was cut back by 5 bases and J by 5 bases. CDR3 bases: TGTGCCAGCAGCCCAGGAGACCACAGGGGGCGGGAGACTGAAGCTTTCTTT. This sequence encodes CASSPGDHRGRETEAFF.

The rearrangement uses TRBV5-1 and TRBJ2-7; 8 positions match TRBD1. Germline V lookup: CDR1 SGHRS, CDR2 YFSETQ. This CDR3 spans 15 amino acids. V was clipped by 2 bases and J by 2 bases; unmatched bases: 6. CDR3 residues: CASSFMAGGTYEQYF. The CDR3, as DNA: TGCGCCAGCAGCTTTATGGCAGGGGGCACCTACGAGCAGTACTTC.

The V gene is TRBV18, the J gene TRBJ2-5; a weak D match, TRBD1 (6 bases). This CDR3 has 15 amino acids. The germline V and J ends were trimmed by 1 base and 3 bases, with 12 bases remaining between them. Per the germline V gene, CDR1 is KGHSH and CDR2 is LQKENI. The DNA for the CDR3 is TGTGCCAGCTCACCACTTCAGGACAGAGAAGAGACCCAGTACTTC. Its translation is CASSPLQDREETQYF.